This T cell receptor beta chain was sequenced for a study of CD8 T cells in ankylosing spondylitis. Study conclusions and caveats: Several highly homologous variants formed a TCR beta motif that appeared characteristic of ankylosing spondylitis blood.

Trimming pared 2 bases from V and 8 bases from J, leaving 9 bases between. CDR3 size: 12 residues. It was by quantitative 5'-RACE with molecular barcodes that TCR beta libraries were made. MiXCR was run by TCRdb on the 5' RACE reads, yielding one entry per CDR3 protein. The table has approximately 540,000 distinct CDR3 sequences, roughly an eighth seen once. This clonotype has a handful of counts. Its antigen is unidentified. This TCR came from a male donor with ankylosing spondylitis. This chain uses TRBV12-3 or TRBV12-4 with TRBJ1-2; D gene ambiguous. Sequencing was performed on blood, either unsorted or a sorted T cell fraction (not recorded which). CDR3 sequence (DNA): TGTGCCAGCAGTTTAAGGGCTTCGGGCTACACCTTC. Its translation is CASSLRASGYTF.